The present entry profiles one T cell receptor (beta chain) with its context. The sample originates from a study of T cells in tuberculosis. Data came from immunoSEQ multiplex PCR; TCRdb stores just in-frame clones and leaves some out. The top ten clones hold around a fifth of a sample with approximately 59,000 clones, roughly 90% of them seen once. Trimming pared 6 bases from V and 6 bases from J, leaving 18 bases between. The CDR3 has 15 amino acids. Germline CDR1 reads MNHEY; CDR2 reads SMNVEV (reference sequence). After thawing and overnight rest, PBMC were stained with GMM-loaded CD1B tetramer, viability dye and anti-CD3 for sorting. C32 glucose monomycolate from Rhodococcus equi was loaded onto the CD1B tetramers. Before cryopreservation, the sorted PBMC lost their CD14-expressing monocytes. From each donor, about 100,000 tetramer-negative cells were sorted.

The chain combines TRBV27 with TRBJ2-4; tentatively, D is TRBD2 (6 bases). The receptor was derived from an adult woman with latent tuberculosis. The sample comprised CD1b-GMM tetramer-negative cells sorted from PBMCs. CDR3 nucleotide sequence: TGTGCCAGCAGACCCCTTGGCGGGAAGGGAAACATTCAGTACTTC. It codes for CASRPLGGKGNIQYF.